The TCR beta chain described here comes from a study of blood T cells in healthy people across ages. Alongside a J-beta primer mix, a sample-barcoded 5' primer served in a second PCR lasting about 7 to 11 cycles. A single record per CDR3 protein comes from TCRdb applying MiXCR to the 5' RACE reads. The sample shows about 1.5 million distinct CDR3 sequences, 40% to 45% of them seen only once. It was 9.5 to 10 milliliters of peripheral blood that were drawn from each donor. Germline V gene lookup returns CDR1 SEHNR and CDR2 FQNEAQ (reference sequence). This CDR3 is built from 15 residues. With 5 bases clipped from V and 1 base from J, the junction kept 4 bases outside the gene matches. A few counts support this clonotype.

Sequenced: blood. This TCR derives from a woman under 30 in good health. This rearrangement joins TRBV7-9 to TRBJ2-1, with TRBD1 matching 8 bases. DNA for the CDR3: TGTGCCAGCAGCGCAGGGGGCGCATCCTACAATGAGCAGTTCTTC. Amino acids: CASSAGGASYNEQFF.